The next 11 T cell receptor beta chains were all read from a single sample in a study of identical twins. Via MiXCR, TCRdb re-called the 5' RACE reads, giving one row per CDR3 protein. The sample has hundreds of thousands of distinct CDR3 sequences; about 18% are singletons. These data were also filed under a second study, of T cells expressing NK-cell markers.

Sequencing input: PBMCs. These receptor sequences come from a woman aged 18-29 years in good health.

V gene TRBV18 combines with J gene TRBJ2-1; 9 bases are shared with TRBD2. After removal of 1 base from V and 1 base from J, the junction contained 2 bases not matched to a gene. In germline, CDR1 is KGHSH, CDR2 LQKENI. CDR3 length: 16 amino acids. In DNA form, the CDR3 reads TGTGCCAGCTCACCACGGCTAGCGGGATCCTACAATGAGCAGTTCTTC. Translation: CASSPRLAGSYNEQFF.

The table lists this clonotype with a few counts. This chain links TRBV12-3 or TRBV12-4 with TRBJ1-4; 9 positions agree with TRBD1. V trimming: 6 bases; J trimming: 3 bases; junction bases outside the gene matches: 5. The CDR3 has 15 amino acids. CDR3 sequence: CASSFRTGANEKLFF. DNA of the CDR3: TGTGCCAGCAGCTTTAGGACAGGGGCTAATGAAAAACTGTTTTTT.

V gene TRBV6-6 combines with J gene TRBJ1-2; no firm D call. The ends were cut back, 6 bases at V and 8 bases at J, with 16 bases in the middle. The CDR3 length is 13 residues. Germline-derived CDR1 and CDR2 are MNHNY and SVGAGI (reference sequence). This CDR3 is CASRPDIARGYTF. CDR3 coding DNA: TGTGCCAGCAGACCCGACATCGCCCGGGGCTACACCTTC.

This chain links TRBV12-3 or TRBV12-4 with TRBJ2-1; 10 nucleotides match TRBD1. This CDR3 region has 15 residues. V lost 6 bases, J lost 4 bases, and 6 bases stayed unmatched. The DNA of the CDR3 is TGTGCCAGCAGACCAGGACAGGGGGTATACAATGAGCAGTTCTTC. Its protein is CASRPGQGVYNEQFF.

This clonotype has more than one count but fewer than ten. This chain uses TRBV20-1 with TRBJ1-1; D ambiguous. V lost 6 bases to trimming and J lost 1 base, with 12 bases between them. From germline, CDR1 is DFQATT and CDR2 SNEGSKA (reference sequence). The CDR3 is made up of 13 amino acids. The CDR3 spells CSAPRGSNTEAFF. The DNA of the CDR3 is TGCAGTGCCCCTAGAGGGTCGAACACTGAAGCTTTCTTT.

The chain has TRBV29-1 and TRBJ2-2; D call uncertain. V was cut by 5 bases and J by 0 bases, with 10 bases left in between. CDR3 size: 14 residues. Germline CDR1 and CDR2: SQVTM and ANQGSEA. In nucleotides, the CDR3 is TGCAGCGTTCTCCGGTACCCGAACACCGGGGAGCTGTTTTTT. This sequence encodes CSVLRYPNTGELFF.

In its sample, this clonotype was seen a few times. The chain joins TRBV20-1 to TRBJ1-5; D may be TRBD1 (5 bases). This CDR3 is 15 amino acids long. CDR1 and CDR2 (germline): DFQATT, SNEGSKA (reference sequence). The V end was cut by 3 bases, the J end by 7 bases, with 19 bases between. This CDR3 reads CSASFRATIGQPQHF. In DNA form, the CDR3 reads TGCAGTGCTAGTTTCAGGGCCACGATAGGGCAGCCCCAGCATTTT.

The chain uses TRBV7-6 and TRBJ2-2; D is unresolved. Trimming pared 4 bases from V and 3 bases from J, leaving 6 bases between. Germline V gene data show CDR1 as SGHVS and CDR2 as FNYEAQ. The CDR3 sequence is 13 residues long. CDR3 in amino acids: CASSYGYTGELFF. Here the CDR3 DNA reads TGTGCCAGCAGCTACGGGTACACCGGGGAGCTGTTTTTT.

This clonotype turned up a few times. V gene TRBV10-3 combines with J gene TRBJ2-1; possibly TRBD2 for D (6 bases). Germline CDR1 is ENHRY and CDR2 is SYGVKD. The CDR3 loop spans 14 amino acids. The V gene lost 4 bases and the J gene lost 4 bases, with 11 bases spanning the gap. CDR3 loop: CAISAMSGYNEQFF. CDR3 in DNA: TGTGCCATCAGTGCGATGAGCGGGTACAATGAGCAGTTCTTC.

This clonotype was counted between two and nine times. This chain links TRBV6-1 with TRBJ1-5; 7 nucleotides agree with TRBD1. The germline V gene has CDR1 MNHNS and CDR2 SASEGT. V shed 6 bases, J shed 1 base, and the junction held 6 bases outside the gene matches. The CDR3 runs to 15 residues. This CDR3 reads CASRRQGGSNQPQHF. CDR3 in DNA: TGTGCCAGCAGACGACAGGGTGGAAGCAATCAGCCCCAGCATTTT.

This clonotype turned up a few times. The CDR3: CASRNQGSKFF. The CDR3 region has the DNA TGTGCCAGCAGAAATCAGGGAAGCAAGTTCTTC. This sequence joins TRBV7-9 and TRBJ2-1, with D maybe TRBD1 (5 bases). The CDR3 contains 11 residues. V was pared by 6 bases and J by 14 bases, with 14 bases between. From germline, CDR1 is SEHNR and CDR2 FQNEAQ (reference sequence).